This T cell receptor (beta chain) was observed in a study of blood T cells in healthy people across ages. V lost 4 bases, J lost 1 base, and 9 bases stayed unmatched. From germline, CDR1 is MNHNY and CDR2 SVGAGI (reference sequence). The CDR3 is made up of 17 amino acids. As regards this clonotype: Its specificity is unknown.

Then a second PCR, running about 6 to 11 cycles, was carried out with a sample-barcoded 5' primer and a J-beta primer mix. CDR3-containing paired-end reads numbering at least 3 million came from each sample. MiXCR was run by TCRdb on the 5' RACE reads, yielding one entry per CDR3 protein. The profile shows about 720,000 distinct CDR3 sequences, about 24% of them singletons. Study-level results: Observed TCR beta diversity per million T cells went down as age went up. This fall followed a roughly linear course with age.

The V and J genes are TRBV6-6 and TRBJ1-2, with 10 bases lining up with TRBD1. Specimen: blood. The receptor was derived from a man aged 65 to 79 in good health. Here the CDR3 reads CASSSLGGQGINYGYTF. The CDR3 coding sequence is TGTGCCAGCAGTTCCCTGGGGGGACAGGGGATTAACTATGGCTACACCTTC.